One and the same sample provided the 7 T cell receptor beta chains below, sequenced in a study of control samples from healthy donors and cancer patients. The assay was immunoSEQ multiplex PCR, and TCRdb's table has in-frame clones only and misses some. The table shows 150,000 to 200,000 clones, with 80% to 90% occurring only once. Sequencing was performed on blood. All receptors derive from a woman in her 30s in good health.

V is TRBV25-1 and J is TRBJ1-6; D is possibly TRBD1 (6 bases). Germline CDR1 is MGHDK and CDR2 is SYGVNS. The V and J ends lost 2 bases and 7 bases respectively, with 18 bases between them. This CDR3 contains 17 residues. CDR3 region: CASSEIGQGQRNSPLHF. CDR3 coding DNA: TGTGCCAGCAGTGAAATAGGGCAAGGACAGCGGAATTCACCCCTCCACTTT. Using reference TRBV25-1 and TRBJ1-6 for the parts outside the CDR3, the full variable domain is EADIYQTPRYLVIGTGKKITLECSQTMGHDKMYWYQQDPGMELHLIHYSYGVNSTEKGDLSSESTVSRIRTEHFPLTLESARPSHTSQYLCASSEIGQGQRNSPLHFGNGTRLTVT.

The CDR3 DNA sequence: TGTGCCAGCTCACGCTACCCTCATCCCCGCCAGGGGCCCTACGAGCAGTACGTC. It yields the protein CASSRYPHPRQGPYEQYV. This chain connects TRBV18 to TRBJ2-7; tentatively, D is TRBD1 (6 bases). From germline, CDR1 is KGHSH and CDR2 LQKENI. The CDR3 totals 18 residues. Trimming pared 4 bases from V and 2 bases from J, leaving 24 bases between.

This chain connects TRBV3-1 (or the pseudogene TRBV3-2) to TRBJ2-3; no firm D call. Germline CDR1 LGHDT, CDR2 YNNKEL (reference sequence). This CDR3 spans 13 amino acids. Trimming stripped 6 bases from V and 1 base from J, with 8 bases between. The CDR3 DNA is TGTGCCAGCAGTGATCCGGGCACAGATACGCAGTATTTT. It yields the protein CASSDPGTDTQYF.

This sequence joins TRBV18 and TRBJ2-1; D might be TRBD2 (5 bases). The V end lost 3 bases, the J end lost 15 bases, and 15 bases lay between the germline ends. This CDR3 has 12 residues. Germline assignment: CDR1 KGHSH and CDR2 LQKENI. This CDR3 is CASSPTGVGRFF. The CDR3 DNA is TGTGCCAGCTCACCCACCGGGGTAGGACGGTTCTTC.

V usage is TRBV4-1 and J usage is TRBJ2-3; D perhaps matches TRBD2 (7 bases). This CDR3 contains 15 residues. CDR1 and CDR2 from the germline V gene are MGHRA and YSYEKL. The V gene lost 1 base and the J gene lost 4 bases, with 12 bases spanning the gap. The CDR3: CASSQVQGRADTQYF. The CDR3 coding sequence is TGCGCCAGCAGCCAAGTGCAGGGGAGGGCAGATACGCAGTATTTT.

This rearrangement joins TRBV27 to TRBJ2-7, with D tentatively TRBD1 (5 bases). The CDR3 sequence is 15 residues long. Per germline, CDR1 MNHEY and CDR2 SMNVEV (reference sequence). V gave up 6 bases and J gave up 3 bases, with 18 bases separating them. Here the CDR3 DNA reads TGTGCCAGCAGATCCGGCCGAGACAGCGTCTACGAGCAGTACTTC. Translating gives CASRSGRDSVYEQYF.

The V and J genes are TRBV18 and TRBJ1-2, with D perhaps TRBD1 (5 bases). CDR3 length: 13 residues. V was cut by 3 bases and J by 5 bases, with 10 bases left in between. Germline CDR1 reads KGHSH; CDR2 reads LQKENI. The CDR3 loop is CASSPDRKYGYTF. The CDR3, as DNA: TGTGCCAGCTCACCCGACAGAAAGTATGGCTACACCTTC.